The TCR beta chain under discussion was sequenced for a study of type 1 regulatory T cells. In the study overall: T-allo10 is a Tr1-enriched, alloantigen-specific CD4 T cell product made in vitro. General study points: Tr1 cells had a more restricted TCR repertoire than non-Tr1 cells.

MiXCR, applied by TCRdb to the reads, yields one record per CDR3 protein. The table has tens of thousands of distinct CDR3 sequences, less than 25% seen once; the top ten hold under 8.5%. V lost 6 bases, J lost 4 bases, and 6 bases stayed unmatched. The length of the CDR3 is 15 residues. With regard to this clonotype: The antigen is unknown.

The chain couples TRBV12-3 or TRBV12-4 to TRBJ2-1; 10 bases are shared with TRBD1. This TCR was recovered from a human donor in good health. The sequenced sample was cultured type 1 regulatory T (Tr1) cells, either the whole culture or a sorted fraction (not recorded which). CDR3 coding DNA: TGTGCCAGCAGCACAGGACAGGGGGAGTACAATGAGCAGTTCTTC. Its translation: CASSTGQGEYNEQFF.